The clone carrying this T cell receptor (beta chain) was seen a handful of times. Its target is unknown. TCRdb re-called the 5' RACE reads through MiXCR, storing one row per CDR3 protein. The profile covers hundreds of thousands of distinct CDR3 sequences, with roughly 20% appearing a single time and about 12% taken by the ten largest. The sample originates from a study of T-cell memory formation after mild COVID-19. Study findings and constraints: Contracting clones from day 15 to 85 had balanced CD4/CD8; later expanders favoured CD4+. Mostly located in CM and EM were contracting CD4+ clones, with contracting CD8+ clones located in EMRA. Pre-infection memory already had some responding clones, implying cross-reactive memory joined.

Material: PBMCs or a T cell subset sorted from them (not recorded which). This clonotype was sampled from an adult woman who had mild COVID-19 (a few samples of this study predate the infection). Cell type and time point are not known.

CDR3 sequence reads: CASSGRGAETQYF. CDR3 nucleotide sequence: TGTGCCAGCAGTGGAAGGGGGGCAGAGACCCAGTACTTC. V and J are TRBV2 and TRBJ2-5; the D call may be TRBD1 or TRBD2 (6 bases each). The germline gives CDR1 SNHLY, CDR2 FYNNEI. The V end was cut by 4 bases, the J end by 4 bases, with 10 bases between. CDR3 length equals 13 residues.